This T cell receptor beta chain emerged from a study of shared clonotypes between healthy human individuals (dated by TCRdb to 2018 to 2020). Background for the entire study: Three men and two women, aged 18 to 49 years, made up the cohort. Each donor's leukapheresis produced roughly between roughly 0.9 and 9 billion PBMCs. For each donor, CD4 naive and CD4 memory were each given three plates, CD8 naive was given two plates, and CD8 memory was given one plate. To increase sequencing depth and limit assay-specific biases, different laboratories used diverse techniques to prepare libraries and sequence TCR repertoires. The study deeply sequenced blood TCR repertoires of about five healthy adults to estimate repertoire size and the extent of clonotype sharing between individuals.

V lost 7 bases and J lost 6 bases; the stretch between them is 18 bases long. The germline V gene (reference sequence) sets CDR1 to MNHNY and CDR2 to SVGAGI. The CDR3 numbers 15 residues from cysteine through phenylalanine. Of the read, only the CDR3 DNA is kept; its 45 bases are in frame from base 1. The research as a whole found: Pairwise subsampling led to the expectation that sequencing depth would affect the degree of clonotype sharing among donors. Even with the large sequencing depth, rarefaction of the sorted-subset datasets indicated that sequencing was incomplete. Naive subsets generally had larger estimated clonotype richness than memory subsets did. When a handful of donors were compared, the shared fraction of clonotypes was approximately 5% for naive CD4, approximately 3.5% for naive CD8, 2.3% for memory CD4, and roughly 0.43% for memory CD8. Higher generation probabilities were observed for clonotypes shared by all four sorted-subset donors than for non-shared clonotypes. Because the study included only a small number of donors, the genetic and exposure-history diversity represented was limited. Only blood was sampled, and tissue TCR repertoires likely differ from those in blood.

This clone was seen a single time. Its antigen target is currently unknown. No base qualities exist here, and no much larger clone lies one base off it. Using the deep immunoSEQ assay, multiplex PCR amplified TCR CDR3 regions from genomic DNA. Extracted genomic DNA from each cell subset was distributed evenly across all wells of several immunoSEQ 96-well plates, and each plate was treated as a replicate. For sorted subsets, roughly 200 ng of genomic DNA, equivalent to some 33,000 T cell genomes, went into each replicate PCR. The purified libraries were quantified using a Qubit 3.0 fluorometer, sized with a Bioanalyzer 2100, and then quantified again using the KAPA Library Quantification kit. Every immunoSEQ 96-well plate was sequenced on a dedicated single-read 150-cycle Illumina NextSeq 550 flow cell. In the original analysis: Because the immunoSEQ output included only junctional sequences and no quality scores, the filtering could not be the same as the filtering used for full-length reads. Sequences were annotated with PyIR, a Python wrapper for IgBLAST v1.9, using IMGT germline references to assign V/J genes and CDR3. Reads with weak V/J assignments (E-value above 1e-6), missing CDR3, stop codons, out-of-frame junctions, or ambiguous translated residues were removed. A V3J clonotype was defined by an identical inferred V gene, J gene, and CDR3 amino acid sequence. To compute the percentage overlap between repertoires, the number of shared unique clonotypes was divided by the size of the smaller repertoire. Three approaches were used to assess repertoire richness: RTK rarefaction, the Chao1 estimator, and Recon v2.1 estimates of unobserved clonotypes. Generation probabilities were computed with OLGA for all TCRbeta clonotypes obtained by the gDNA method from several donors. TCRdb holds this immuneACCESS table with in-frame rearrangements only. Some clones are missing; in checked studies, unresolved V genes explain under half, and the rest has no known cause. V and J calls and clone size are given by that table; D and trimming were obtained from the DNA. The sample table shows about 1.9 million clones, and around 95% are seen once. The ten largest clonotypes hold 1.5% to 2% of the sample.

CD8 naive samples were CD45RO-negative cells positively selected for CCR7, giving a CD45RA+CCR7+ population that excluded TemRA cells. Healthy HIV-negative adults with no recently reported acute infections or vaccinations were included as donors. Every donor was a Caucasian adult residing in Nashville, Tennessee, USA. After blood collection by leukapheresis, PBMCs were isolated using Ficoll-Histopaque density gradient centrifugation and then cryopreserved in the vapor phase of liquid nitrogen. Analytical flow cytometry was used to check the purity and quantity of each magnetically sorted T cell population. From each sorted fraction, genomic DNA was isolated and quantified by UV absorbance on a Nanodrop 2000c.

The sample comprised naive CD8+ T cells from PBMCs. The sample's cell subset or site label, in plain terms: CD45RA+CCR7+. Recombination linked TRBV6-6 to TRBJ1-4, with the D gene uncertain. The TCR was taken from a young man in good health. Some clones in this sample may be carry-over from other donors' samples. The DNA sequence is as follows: TGTGCCAGCAAACGTCGGGGTTCCCCGGATGAAAAACTGTTTTTT. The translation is CASKRRGSPDEKLFF.